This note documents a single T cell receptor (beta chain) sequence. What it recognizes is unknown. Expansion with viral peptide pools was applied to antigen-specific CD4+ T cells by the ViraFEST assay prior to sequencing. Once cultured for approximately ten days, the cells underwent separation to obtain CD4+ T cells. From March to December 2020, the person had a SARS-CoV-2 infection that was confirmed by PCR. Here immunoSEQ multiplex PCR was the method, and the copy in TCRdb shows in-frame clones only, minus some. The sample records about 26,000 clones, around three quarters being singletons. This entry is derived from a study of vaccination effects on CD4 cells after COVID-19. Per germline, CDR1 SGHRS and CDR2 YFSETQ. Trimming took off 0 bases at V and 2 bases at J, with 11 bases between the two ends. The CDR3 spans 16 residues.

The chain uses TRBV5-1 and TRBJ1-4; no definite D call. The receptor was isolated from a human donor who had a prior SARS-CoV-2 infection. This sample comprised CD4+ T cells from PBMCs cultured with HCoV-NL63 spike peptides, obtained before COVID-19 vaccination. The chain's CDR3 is CASSLGGGTTNEKLFF. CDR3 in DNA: TGCGCCAGCAGCTTGGGGGGAGGTACCACTAATGAAAAACTGTTTTTT.